Below are 24 T cell receptor beta chains sequenced from a single sample in a study of blood T cells in healthy people across ages. Then a second PCR, running about 6 to 12 cycles, was carried out with a sample-barcoded 5' primer and a J-beta primer mix. TCRdb reanalysed the 5' RACE reads using MiXCR and keeps one entry per CDR3 protein. The sample contains about a million distinct CDR3 sequences, approximately 50% of which appear only once. Material for sequencing was blood. Receptors originate from a woman aged 55-69 years in good health.

V and J are TRBV29-1 and TRBJ2-2, with D unresolved. The CDR3 sequence is 11 residues long. Per germline, CDR1 SQVTM and CDR2 ANQGSEA. V lost 4 bases, J lost 8 bases, and 8 bases lay in between. The CDR3 region has the DNA TGCAGCGTTGCCGACCAGGGGGAGCTGTTTTTT. Its translation: CSVADQGELFF.

The table lists this clonotype with a count of one. This sequence joins TRBV25-1 and TRBJ1-1; D not certain. V shed 1 base and J shed 1 base, with 7 bases lying between them. The CDR3 is 14 amino acids. Germline CDR1 MGHDK, CDR2 SYGVNS. The CDR3 region has the DNA TGTGCCAGCAGTGAATTTGGCTGGAACACTGAAGCTTTCTTT. Its protein is CASSEFGWNTEAFF.

Comments on this clonotype: Its ends do not fully match the called genes, so a read error is possible. The chain links TRBV7-3 to TRBJ2-1, with 8 bases that match TRBD2. The CDR3 covers 14 residues. The germline V gene has CDR1 SGHTA and CDR2 FQGTGA. CDR3 loop: CVSSEGLGFNEQFF. The CDR3 coding sequence is TGTGTCAGCAGCGAGGGACTAGGGTTCAATGAGCAGTTCTTC.

The V and J genes are TRBV5-1 and TRBJ2-2, with D perhaps TRBD1 (6 bases). Between the trimmed V and J ends, which lost 0 bases and 2 bases, there was a span of 11 bases. CDR1 and CDR2 from the germline V gene are SGHRS and YFSETQ. This CDR3 has 16 residues. CDR3 bases: TGCGCCAGCAGCTTGGACCCGGGACATAACACCGGGGAGCTGTTTTTT. Protein product: CASSLDPGHNTGELFF. Supplemented by reference TRBV5-1 and TRBJ2-2, the full variable domain reads KAGVTQTPRYLIKTRGQQVTLSCSPISGHRSVSWYQQTPGQGLQFLFEYFSETQRNKGNFPGRFSGRQFSNSRSEMNVSTLELGDSALYLCASSLDPGHNTGELFFGEGSRLTVL.

This sequence joins TRBV10-3 and TRBJ2-3; D is uncertain. Germline V gene lookup returns CDR1 ENHRY and CDR2 SYGVKD. This CDR3 has 12 amino acids. V dropped 2 bases and J dropped 4 bases, with 4 bases sitting between them. The CDR3: CAISEVADTQYF. The CDR3, as DNA: TGTGCCATCAGTGAGGTGGCAGATACGCAGTATTTT.

Turning to this clonotype: One junction end disagrees with the germline gene, perhaps due to a read error. This chain links TRBV28 with TRBJ2-3, with 7 bases identical to TRBD2. This CDR3 has 15 residues. Per germline, CDR1 MDHEN and CDR2 SYDVKM. The CDR3 protein is CAGSRRSGITDTQYF. The CDR3, as DNA: TGTGCCGGCAGCCGCCGCAGCGGGATTACAGATACGCAGTATTTT.

The chain is built from TRBV4-2 and TRBJ1-5; D is unclear. The CDR3 spans 15 residues. V was shortened by 2 bases and J by 0 bases, with 8 bases between the two germline ends. CDR1 and CDR2 (germline): LGHNA, YNFKEQ. CDR3 coding DNA: TGTGCCAGCAGCCAAAGATGGCATAGCAATCAGCCCCAGCATTTT. Residues: CASSQRWHSNQPQHF.

The chain links TRBV6-6 to TRBJ2-5, with D unclear. This CDR3 comprises 16 residues. V was shortened by 10 bases and J by 0 bases, with 21 bases between the two germline ends. In germline, CDR1 is MNHNY, CDR2 SVGAGI (reference sequence). CDR3 protein: CANRSYRATYQETQYF. CDR3 sequence (DNA): TGTGCCAACAGATCTTATCGGGCCACCTACCAAGAGACCCAGTACTTC.

The CDR3 loop reads CASLSASGRIDTQYF. The CDR3 DNA follows: TGTGCCAGCCTTTCGGCTAGCGGGAGGATAGATACGCAGTATTTT. The chain links TRBV6-2 or TRBV6-3 to TRBJ2-3; 11 bases fit TRBD2. From germline, CDR1 is MNHEY and CDR2 SVGEGT. This CDR3 region has 15 residues. Trimming cost V 8 bases and J 5 bases; bases outside gene matches: 9.

This clonotype has just one count. This chain joins TRBV4-1 and TRBJ2-5; maybe TRBD1 (6 bases). The V gene's germline CDR1 is MGHRA and CDR2 YSYEKL. CDR3 length: 17 amino acids. V was shortened by 0 bases and J by 4 bases, with 18 bases between the two germline ends. The CDR3 nucleotides read TGCGCCAGCAGCCAAGATGGGGGCTGCCGACCGGCAGAGACCCAGTACTTC. Translating gives CASSQDGGCRPAETQYF.

This chain joins TRBV9 and TRBJ2-1; D uncertain. The CDR3 totals 14 residues. Germline CDR1 is SGDLS and CDR2 is YYNGEE. Trimming removed 0 bases at V and 8 bases at J, with 12 bases between. The CDR3, as DNA: TGTGCCAGCAGCGTAGGTTTAGCAAGCTATGAGCAGTTCTTC. It yields the protein CASSVGLASYEQFF.

This chain connects TRBV7-9 to TRBJ2-1; TRBD1 agrees at 9 bases. J lost 2 bases, V lost 5 bases, and 7 bases had no gene match. The CDR3 runs 16 residues. Germline-derived CDR1 and CDR2 are SEHNR and FQNEAQ (reference sequence). For the CDR3, the DNA is TGTGCCAGCAGCCCAGTTGGGGACAGGGCCTACAATGAGCAGTTCTTC. Its translation is CASSPVGDRAYNEQFF.

This chain links TRBV7-9 with TRBJ2-1; possible D gene TRBD1, 5 bases. This CDR3 spans 14 amino acids. Germline V gene lookup returns CDR1 SEHNR and CDR2 FQNEAQ (reference sequence). Deletions cut 2 bases from V and 6 bases from J, with 11 bases between. CDR3 protein: CASSLIGQGNEQFF. The CDR3 nucleotides read TGTGCCAGCAGCTTAATAGGTCAGGGCAATGAGCAGTTCTTC.

This clonotype came up once. The rearrangement uses TRBV3-1 and TRBJ2-1, with D perhaps TRBD1 (6 bases). CDR1 LGHDT and CDR2 YNNKEL come from the germline V gene (reference sequence). This CDR3 is built from 16 residues. V dropped 0 bases and J dropped 6 bases, with 15 bases sitting between them. The CDR3 region has the DNA TGTGCCAGCAGCCAAGACAGGGGTCCGGGGTTCAATGAGCAGTTCTTC. Its protein is CASSQDRGPGFNEQFF.

This clonotype was observed a few times. The V and J genes are TRBV7-8 and TRBJ2-5; D might be TRBD1 or TRBD2, each matching 5 bases. The CDR3 has 12 residues. The germline V gene has CDR1 SGHVS and CDR2 FQNEAQ. The V and J ends lost 1 base and 13 bases respectively, with 13 bases between them. The CDR3 loop is CASSLGGTVGYF. In nucleotides, the CDR3 is TGTGCCAGCAGCTTAGGGGGGACGGTGGGGTACTTC.

This sequence joins TRBV2 and TRBJ2-7; D is perhaps TRBD1 (5 bases). Trimming stripped 3 bases from V and 1 base from J, with 16 bases between. The CDR3 runs 16 residues. Germline values: CDR1 SNHLY, CDR2 FYNNEI. CDR3 sequence: CASSDGLVRTSYEQYF. Here the CDR3 DNA reads TGTGCCAGCAGTGATGGTTTGGTAAGGACATCCTACGAGCAGTACTTC.

This chain links TRBV12-3 or TRBV12-4 with TRBJ2-3, with D perhaps matching TRBD1 (6 bases). This CDR3 is 14 amino acids long. V was clipped by 6 bases and J by 0 bases, with 10 bases between them. The DNA of the CDR3 is TGTGCCAGCAGGGCCAGGGGTAGCACAGATACGCAGTATTTT. It yields the protein CASRARGSTDTQYF.

The chain is built from TRBV10-3 and TRBJ2-5, with a possible D match to TRBD2 (5 bases). The V end was cut by 5 bases, the J end by 4 bases, with 11 bases between. CDR3 length equals 13 residues. Germline V gives CDR1 ENHRY, CDR2 SYGVKD. The CDR3 DNA is TGTGCCATCAGTCCCCCGGGGAGAGAGACCCAGTACTTC. It yields the protein CAISPPGRETQYF.

The CDR3 reads CATSFNNGANYGYTF. The CDR3 DNA follows: TGTGCCACCAGCTTCAATAACGGAGCTAACTATGGCTACACCTTC. The rearrangement joins TRBV15 to TRBJ1-2; D ambiguous. Germline V gives CDR1 LNHNV, CDR2 YYDKDF (reference sequence). The V end lost 5 bases, the J end lost 0 bases, and 13 bases lay between the germline ends. CDR3 length equals 15 residues.

This clonotype was seen a few times. In DNA, the CDR3 is TGTGGCAGATCGGGGGCACGAGAGACCCAGTACTTC. As protein: CGRSGARETQYF. The chain has TRBV28 and TRBJ2-5; D is possibly TRBD1 or TRBD2 (6 bases each). Looked up from germline, CDR1 is MDHEN and CDR2 is SYDVKM. CDR3 length equals 12 residues. Drawing the rest from reference TRBV28 and TRBJ2-5, the complete variable domain is DVKVTQSSRYLVKRTGEKVFLECVQDMDHENMFWYRQDPGLGLRLIYFSYDVKMKEKGDIPEGYSVSREKKERFSLILESASTNQTSMYLCGRSGARETQYFGPGTRLLVL.

The V and J genes are TRBV20-1 and TRBJ2-7; 10 bases agree with TRBD2. The better agreement between TRBJ2-5 and the DNA end casts doubt on the J call. This CDR3 has 15 residues. Germline CDR1 is DFQATT and CDR2 is SNEGSKA (reference sequence). The CDR3 loop is CSARAPSGSKETQYF. The CDR3 DNA reads as TGCAGTGCTAGAGCCCCTAGCGGGAGTAAGGAGACCCAGTACTTC.

The rearrangement links TRBV6-2 or TRBV6-3 to TRBJ2-7; tentatively, D is TRBD2 (5 bases). V dropped 5 bases and J dropped 2 bases, with 13 bases sitting between them. CDR1 and CDR2 from the germline V gene are MNHEY and SVGEGT. CDR3 length: 14 amino acids. The CDR3 spells CASSPQTGTYEQYF. The CDR3 DNA sequence: TGTGCCAGCAGTCCCCAGACGGGGACCTACGAGCAGTACTTC.

The chain combines TRBV19 with TRBJ2-5, with D uncertain. V was cut by 3 bases and J by 4 bases, with 12 bases left in between. Germline CDR1 and CDR2: LNHDA and SQIVND (reference sequence). The CDR3 runs to 14 residues. The CDR3 DNA is TGTGCCAGTAGTATGAACGGTATGGGAGAGACCCAGTACTTC. The encoded protein is CASSMNGMGETQYF.

Ten or more counts support this clonotype. The chain has TRBV20-1 and TRBJ2-1; 7 bases fit TRBD1. J was trimmed by 8 bases and V by 8 bases; bases with no gene match: 12. The germline V gene has CDR1 DFQATT and CDR2 SNEGSKA (reference sequence). CDR3 size: 13 residues. The CDR3 is CSSKGASWYEQFF. In DNA form, the CDR3 reads TGCAGTTCAAAGGGGGCGAGTTGGTATGAGCAGTTCTTC.